This T cell receptor beta chain was sequenced during a study of cytomegalovirus exposure and HLA in healthy donors. As for this clone: Its specificity is not known.

V lost 7 bases and J lost 1; bases outside the gene matches: 14. CDR1 is SGHNT and CDR2 is YYREEE in the germline V gene (reference sequence). This CDR3 spans 17 amino acids. Profiling relied on immunoSEQ multiplex PCR, and the TCRdb table lists in-frame clones only, not all of them. The sample holds around 170,000 clones, 88% seen once. Study findings and constraints: Through in vitro validation, three CMV-associated chains were shown to be specific for CMV antigens. Researchers catalogued some 160 TCR beta chains as cytomegalovirus-associated.

Sequenced: PBMCs. The rearrangement joins TRBV5-4 to TRBJ2-3, with 8 bases fitting TRBD2. The source of this sequence is a man aged 18 to 29 in good health and CMV-seronegative. Here the CDR3 reads CASPSTDGRGGTDTQYF. The CDR3 bases are TGTGCCAGCCCCTCGACGGACGGGAGGGGTGGCACAGATACGCAGTATTTT. Full variable domain (outside the CDR3, taken from reference TRBV5-4 and TRBJ2-3): ETGVTQSPTHLIKTRGQQVTLRCSSQSGHNTVSWYQQALGQGPQFIFQYYREEENGRGNFPPRFSGLQFPNYSSELNVNALELDDSALYLCASPSTDGRGGTDTQYFGPGTRLTVL.